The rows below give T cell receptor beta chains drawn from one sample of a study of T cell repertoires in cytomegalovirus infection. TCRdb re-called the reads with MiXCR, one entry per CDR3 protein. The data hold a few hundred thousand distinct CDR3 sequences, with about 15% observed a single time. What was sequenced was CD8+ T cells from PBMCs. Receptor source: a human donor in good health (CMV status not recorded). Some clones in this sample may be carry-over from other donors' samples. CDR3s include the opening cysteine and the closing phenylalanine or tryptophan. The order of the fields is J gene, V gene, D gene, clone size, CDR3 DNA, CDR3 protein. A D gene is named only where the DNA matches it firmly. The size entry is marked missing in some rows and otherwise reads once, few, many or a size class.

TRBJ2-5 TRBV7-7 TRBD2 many TGTGCTAGCAGCTTAAGGTCGGCGGGGGGGCCCCAAGAGACCCAGTACTTC CASSLRSAGGPQETQYF
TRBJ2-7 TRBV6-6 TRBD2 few TGTGCCAGCAGTTACTCCCCAGGACTAGCGGGACCATACGAGCAGTACTTC CASSYSPGLAGPYEQYF
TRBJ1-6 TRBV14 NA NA TGTGCCAGCAGCCAAGATCCACTCCGGTTTTATAATTCACCCCTCCACTTT CASSQDPLRFYNSPLHF
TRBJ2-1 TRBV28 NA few TGTGCCAGCAGTTTGGAGCGATCCGGATACAATGAGCAGTTCTTC CASSLERSGYNEQFF
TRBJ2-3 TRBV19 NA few TGTGCCACGGGACTTGTCGCAGATACGCAGTATTTT CATGLVADTQYF
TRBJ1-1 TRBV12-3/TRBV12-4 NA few TGTGCCAGCAGTTTAGCGAAGATAACTGAAGCTTTCTTT CASSLAKITEAFF
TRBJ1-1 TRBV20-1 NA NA TGCAGTGCCTTGGGACTTGAGAACACTGAAGCTTTCTTT CSALGLENTEAFF
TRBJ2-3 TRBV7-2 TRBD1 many TGTGCCAGCAAACGGGCGGCAGGGGGCTCATGGGATACGCAGTATTTT CASKRAAGGSWDTQYF
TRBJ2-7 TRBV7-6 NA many TGTGCCAGCAGCCCGTCACGGTGGGACGAGCAGTACTTC CASSPSRWDEQYF
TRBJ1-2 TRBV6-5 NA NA TGTGCCAGCAGTTATAGAACAGGGAACTATGGCTACACCTTC CASSYRTGNYGYTF
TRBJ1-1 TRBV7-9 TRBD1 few TGTGCCAGCTGGGACAGGGGCGCCCCGGACACTGAAGCTTTCTTT CASWDRGAPDTEAFF
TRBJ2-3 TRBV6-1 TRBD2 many TGTGCCAGCAGAGCGGGACTAGCGGGCACAGATACGCAGTATTTT CASRAGLAGTDTQYF
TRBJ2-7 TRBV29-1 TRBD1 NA TGCAGCGTTGAAGACCCGGGACAGGGGTCTCTCGAGCAGTACTTC CSVEDPGQGSLEQYF
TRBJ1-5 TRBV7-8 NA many TGTGCCAGCAGCTTACGCCGTGGAAGCAATCAGCCCCAGCATTTT CASSLRRGSNQPQHF
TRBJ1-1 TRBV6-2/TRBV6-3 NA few TGTGCCAGCAGTTCGTTATACCGGGAAAACACTGAAGCTTTCTTT CASSSLYRENTEAFF
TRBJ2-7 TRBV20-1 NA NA TGCAGTGCTAGAGTTCCCTCCCCTGGAGTCCCGTCCGAGCAGTACTTC CSARVPSPGVPSEQYF
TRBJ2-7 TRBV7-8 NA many TGTGCCAGCAGCTTACGTGGGGGCCCTCCGCAGTACTTC CASSLRGGPPQYF
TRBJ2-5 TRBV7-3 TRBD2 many TGTGCCAGCAGCTCCACCGGGGGGGCTCCAGAGACCCAGTACTTC CASSSTGGAPETQYF
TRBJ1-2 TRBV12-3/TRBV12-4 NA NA TGTGCCAGCAGTTACAGTGTCTATGGCTACACCTTC CASSYSVYGYTF
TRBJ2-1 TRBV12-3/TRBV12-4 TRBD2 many TGTGCCAGCAGGGGACTAGCGGGGGACACCTCAATCTACAATGAGCAGTTCTTC CASRGLAGDTSIYNEQFF
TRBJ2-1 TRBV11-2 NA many TGTGCCAGCAGCCCGGACTTGAATGAGCAGTTCTTC CASSPDLNEQFF
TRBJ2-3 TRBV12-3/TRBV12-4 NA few TGTGCCAGCAGTTTCCCGGCAGACCTCACAGATACGCAGTATTTT CASSFPADLTDTQYF
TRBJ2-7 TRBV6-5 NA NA TGTGCCAGCAGTCGACTCGGGCCCTTCGACGAGCAGTACTTC CASSRLGPFDEQYF
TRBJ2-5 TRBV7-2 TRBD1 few TGTGCCAGCAGCTTAGTTTGGACAGGGATTAAAGAGACCCAGTACTTC CASSLVWTGIKETQYF
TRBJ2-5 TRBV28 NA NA TGTGCCAGCAGTTTTTGGACAAACCAAGAGACCCAGTACTTC CASSFWTNQETQYF
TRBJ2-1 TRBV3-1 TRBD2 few TGTGCCAGCAGCCATTTAGCGGGGGACCCCTACAATGAGCAGTTCTTC CASSHLAGDPYNEQFF
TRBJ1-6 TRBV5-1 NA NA TGCGCCAGCAGCTTGGATGACGTTTCACCCCTCCACTTT CASSLDDVSPLHF
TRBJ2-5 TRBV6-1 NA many TGTGCCAGCAACCCAGGGGAGCAAGAGACCCAGTACTTC CASNPGEQETQYF
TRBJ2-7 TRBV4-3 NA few TGCGCCAGCAGCCAAGACCCGGGTTCGGGCTACGAGCAGTACTTC CASSQDPGSGYEQYF
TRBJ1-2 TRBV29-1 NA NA TGCAGCGGTATGACCGGGTGGGGGACGACCTTC CSGMTGWGTTF
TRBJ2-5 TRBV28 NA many TGTGCCAGCAGTTTGGGGGAAGAGGGGTACCAAGAGACCCAGTACTTC CASSLGEEGYQETQYF
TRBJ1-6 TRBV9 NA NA TGTGCCAGCAGCGTAGAGGGCAGGGGAGATTCACCCCTCCACTTT CASSVEGRGDSPLHF
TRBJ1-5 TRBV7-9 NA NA TGTGCCAGCAGCGACGCTACAGGGCTTAACAATCAGCCCCAGCATTTT CASSDATGLNNQPQHF
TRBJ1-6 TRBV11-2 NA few TGTGCCAGCAGCTCTAATTCACCCCTCCACTTT CASSSNSPLHF
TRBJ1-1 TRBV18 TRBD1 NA TGTGCCAGCTCACCATTCTTAGGGACAGGGAGTTTGGACACTGAAGCTTTCTTT CASSPFLGTGSLDTEAFF
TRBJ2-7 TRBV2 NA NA TGTGCCAGCAATGAGGGGGGGCCCTACGAGCAGTACTTC CASNEGGPYEQYF
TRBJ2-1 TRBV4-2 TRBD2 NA TGTGCCAGCAGCCAAGATGTGCAAGCGGGGGCCTTTACGGAGCAGTTCTTC CASSQDVQAGAFTEQFF
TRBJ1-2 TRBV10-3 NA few TGTGCCATCAGTGAGTCGCCTGGGGAAGGGTCTAACTATGGCTACACCTTC CAISESPGEGSNYGYTF
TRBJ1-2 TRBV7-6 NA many TGTGCCAGCAGCCCCATCGAGGGACCAAAGGACTACACCTTC CASSPIEGPKDYTF
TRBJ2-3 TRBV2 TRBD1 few TGTGCCAGCAACCTGGACAGGGTCGCAGATACGCAGTATTTT CASNLDRVADTQYF
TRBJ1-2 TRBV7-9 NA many TGTGCCAGCAGGGAGACTGAGGCTCCCTATAACTATGGCTACACCTTC CASRETEAPYNYGYTF
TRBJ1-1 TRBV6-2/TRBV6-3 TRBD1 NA TGTGCCAGCACCGCCATGACAGGGAAGGACACTGAAGCTTTCTTT CASTAMTGKDTEAFF
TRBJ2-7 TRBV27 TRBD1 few TGTGCCAGCAGTTTGTCAGGGGGTCCCTACGAGCAGTACTTC CASSLSGGPYEQYF
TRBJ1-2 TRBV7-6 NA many TGTGCCAGCAGCTTAGCCCCAGCAAACTATGGCTACACCTTC CASSLAPANYGYTF
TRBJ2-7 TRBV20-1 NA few TGCAGTGCTTGGGTGGGCCCTTCGGGCGAGCAGTACTTC CSAWVGPSGEQYF
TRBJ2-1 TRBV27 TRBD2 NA TGTGCCAGCAGTTGGGGGGGATTGGGACCCACCGATGAGCAGTTCTTC CASSWGGLGPTDEQFF
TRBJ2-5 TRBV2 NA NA TGTGCCAGCAGGAAGAATCTAGAAAGGAAAGAGACCCAGTACTTC CASRKNLERKETQYF
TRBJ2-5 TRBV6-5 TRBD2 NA TGTGCCAGCAGTTACCTGACTAGCGGGGGGGGAGAGACCCAGTACTTC CASSYLTSGGGETQYF
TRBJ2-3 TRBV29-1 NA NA TGCAGCGTTGACCCCCGGGACACCGCTAGCACAGATACGCAGTATTTT CSVDPRDTASTDTQYF
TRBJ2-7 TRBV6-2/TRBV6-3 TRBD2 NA TGTGCCAGCAGTTACTCCGGGGGGATCGCCTACGAGCAGTACTTC CASSYSGGIAYEQYF
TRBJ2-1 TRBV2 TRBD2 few TGTGCCAGCAGGAAGGGGGAGCTAGCGGGTGCCCCCGTTGTTTACAATGAGCAGTTCTTC CASRKGELAGAPVVYNEQFF
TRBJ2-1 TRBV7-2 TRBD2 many TGTGCCAGCAGCCCGGGACTAGCGGAGCAGTTCTTC CASSPGLAEQFF
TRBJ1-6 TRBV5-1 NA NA TGCGCCAGCAGACCAGGGATTAATAATTCACCCCTCCACTTT CASRPGINNSPLHF
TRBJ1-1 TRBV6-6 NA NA TGTGCCAGCAGCCCAACGGGAAGGGTGAACACTGAAGCTTTCTTT CASSPTGRVNTEAFF
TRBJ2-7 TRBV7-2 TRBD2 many TGTGCCAGCAGCTTAGAGACTAGCGGATCCTACGAGCAGTACTTC CASSLETSGSYEQYF
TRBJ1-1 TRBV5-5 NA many TGTGCCAGCAGCTGGCGGCAGGGGTACACTGAAGCTTTCTTT CASSWRQGYTEAFF